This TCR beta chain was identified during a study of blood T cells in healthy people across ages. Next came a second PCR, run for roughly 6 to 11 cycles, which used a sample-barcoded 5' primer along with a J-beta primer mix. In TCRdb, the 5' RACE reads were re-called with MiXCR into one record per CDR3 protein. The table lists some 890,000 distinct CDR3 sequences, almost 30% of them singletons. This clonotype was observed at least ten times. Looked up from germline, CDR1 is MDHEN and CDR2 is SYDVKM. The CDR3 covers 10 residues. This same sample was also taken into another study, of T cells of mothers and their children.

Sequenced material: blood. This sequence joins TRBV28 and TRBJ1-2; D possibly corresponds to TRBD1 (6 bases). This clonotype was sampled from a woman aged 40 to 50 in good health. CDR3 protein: CGSGAYGYTF. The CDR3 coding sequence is TGTGGATCAGGGGCGTATGGCTACACCTTC.